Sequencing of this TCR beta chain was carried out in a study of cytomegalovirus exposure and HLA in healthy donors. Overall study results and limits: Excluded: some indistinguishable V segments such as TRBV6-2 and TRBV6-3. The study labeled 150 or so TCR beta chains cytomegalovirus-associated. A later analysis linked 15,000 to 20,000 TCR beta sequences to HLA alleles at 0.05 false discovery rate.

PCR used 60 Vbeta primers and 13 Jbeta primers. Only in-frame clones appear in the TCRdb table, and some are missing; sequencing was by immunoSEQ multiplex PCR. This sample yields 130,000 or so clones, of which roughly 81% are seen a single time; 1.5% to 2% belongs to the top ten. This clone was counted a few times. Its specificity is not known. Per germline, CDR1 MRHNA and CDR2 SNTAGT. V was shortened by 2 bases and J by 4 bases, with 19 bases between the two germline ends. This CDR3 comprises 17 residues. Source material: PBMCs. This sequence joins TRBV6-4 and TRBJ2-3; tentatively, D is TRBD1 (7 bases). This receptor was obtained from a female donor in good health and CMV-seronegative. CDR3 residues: CASSDGGAGGPSDTQYF. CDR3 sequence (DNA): TGTGCCAGCAGTGACGGAGGCGCAGGGGGGCCGTCAGATACGCAGTATTTT.